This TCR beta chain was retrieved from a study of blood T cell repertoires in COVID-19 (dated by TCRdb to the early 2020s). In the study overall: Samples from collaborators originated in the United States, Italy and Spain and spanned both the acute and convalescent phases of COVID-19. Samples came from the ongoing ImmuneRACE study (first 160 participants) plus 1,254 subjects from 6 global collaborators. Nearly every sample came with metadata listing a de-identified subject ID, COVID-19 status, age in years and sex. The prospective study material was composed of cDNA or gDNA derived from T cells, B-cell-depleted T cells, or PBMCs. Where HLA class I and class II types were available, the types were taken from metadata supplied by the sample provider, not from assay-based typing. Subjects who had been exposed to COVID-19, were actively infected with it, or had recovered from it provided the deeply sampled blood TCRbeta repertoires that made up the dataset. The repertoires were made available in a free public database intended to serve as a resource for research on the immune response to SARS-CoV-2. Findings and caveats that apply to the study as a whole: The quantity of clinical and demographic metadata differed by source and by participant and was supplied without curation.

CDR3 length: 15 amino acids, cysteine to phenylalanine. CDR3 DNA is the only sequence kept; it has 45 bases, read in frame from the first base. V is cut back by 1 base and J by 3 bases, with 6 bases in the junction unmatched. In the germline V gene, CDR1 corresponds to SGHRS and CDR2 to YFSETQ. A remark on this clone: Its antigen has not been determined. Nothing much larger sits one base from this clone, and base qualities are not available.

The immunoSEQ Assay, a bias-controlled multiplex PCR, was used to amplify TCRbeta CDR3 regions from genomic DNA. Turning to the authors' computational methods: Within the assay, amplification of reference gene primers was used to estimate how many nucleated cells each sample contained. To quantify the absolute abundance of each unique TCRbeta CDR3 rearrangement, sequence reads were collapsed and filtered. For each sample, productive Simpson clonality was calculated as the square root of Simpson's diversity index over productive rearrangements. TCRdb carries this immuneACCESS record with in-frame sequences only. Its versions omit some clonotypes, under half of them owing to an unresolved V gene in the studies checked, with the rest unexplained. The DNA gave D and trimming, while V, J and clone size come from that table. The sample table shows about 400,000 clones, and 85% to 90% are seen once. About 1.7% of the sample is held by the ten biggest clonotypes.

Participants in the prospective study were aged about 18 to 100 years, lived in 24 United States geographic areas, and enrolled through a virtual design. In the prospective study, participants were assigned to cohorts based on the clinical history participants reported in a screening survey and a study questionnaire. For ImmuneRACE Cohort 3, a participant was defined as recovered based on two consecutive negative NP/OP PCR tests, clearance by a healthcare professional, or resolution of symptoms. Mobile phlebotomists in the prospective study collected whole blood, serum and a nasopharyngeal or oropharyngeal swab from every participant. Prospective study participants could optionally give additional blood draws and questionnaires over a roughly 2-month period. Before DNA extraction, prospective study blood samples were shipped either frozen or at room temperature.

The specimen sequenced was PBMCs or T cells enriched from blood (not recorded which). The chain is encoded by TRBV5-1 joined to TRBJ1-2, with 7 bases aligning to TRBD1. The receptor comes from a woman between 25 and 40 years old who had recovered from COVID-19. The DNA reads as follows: TGCGCCAGCAGCTTGTTGGGGACAGTCGACTATGGCTACACCTTC. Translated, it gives CASSLLGTVDYGYTF.